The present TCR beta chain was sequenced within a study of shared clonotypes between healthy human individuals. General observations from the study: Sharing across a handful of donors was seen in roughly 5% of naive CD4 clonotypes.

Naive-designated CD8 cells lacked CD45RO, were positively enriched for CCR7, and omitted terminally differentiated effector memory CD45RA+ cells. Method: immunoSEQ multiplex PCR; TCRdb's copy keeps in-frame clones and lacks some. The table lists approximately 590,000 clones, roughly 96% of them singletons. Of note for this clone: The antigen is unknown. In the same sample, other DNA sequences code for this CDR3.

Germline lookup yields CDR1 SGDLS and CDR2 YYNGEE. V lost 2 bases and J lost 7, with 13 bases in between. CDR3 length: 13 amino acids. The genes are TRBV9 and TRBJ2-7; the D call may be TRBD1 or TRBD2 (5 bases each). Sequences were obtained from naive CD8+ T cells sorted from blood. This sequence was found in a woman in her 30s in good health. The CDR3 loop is CASSVGGEGEQYF. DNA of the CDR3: TGTGCCAGCAGCGTGGGTGGTGAGGGGGAGCAGTACTTC.